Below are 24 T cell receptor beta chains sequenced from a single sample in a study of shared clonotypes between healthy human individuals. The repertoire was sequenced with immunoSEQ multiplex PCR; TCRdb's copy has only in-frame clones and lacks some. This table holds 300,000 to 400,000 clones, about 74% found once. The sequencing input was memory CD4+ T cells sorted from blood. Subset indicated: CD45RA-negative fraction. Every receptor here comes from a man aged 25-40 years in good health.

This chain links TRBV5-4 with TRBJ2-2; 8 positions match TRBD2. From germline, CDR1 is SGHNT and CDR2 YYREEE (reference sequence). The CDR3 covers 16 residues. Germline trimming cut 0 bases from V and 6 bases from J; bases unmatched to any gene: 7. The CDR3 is CASSLAGTRSAGELFF. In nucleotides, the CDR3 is TGTGCCAGCAGCTTGGCCGGGACTAGGTCCGCCGGGGAGCTGTTTTTT. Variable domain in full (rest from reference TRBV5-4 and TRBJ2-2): ETGVTQSPTHLIKTRGQQVTLRCSSQSGHNTVSWYQQALGQGPQFIFQYYREEENGRGNFPPRFSGLQFPNYSSELNVNALELDDSALYLCASSLAGTRSAGELFFGEGSRLTVL.

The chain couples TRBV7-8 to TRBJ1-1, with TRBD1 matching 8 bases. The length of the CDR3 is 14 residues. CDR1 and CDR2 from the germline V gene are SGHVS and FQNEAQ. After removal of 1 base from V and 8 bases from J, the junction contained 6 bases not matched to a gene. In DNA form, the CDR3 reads TGTGCCAGCAGCTTAGTTTCGGGGACAGGCGAAGCTTTCTTT. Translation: CASSLVSGTGEAFF.

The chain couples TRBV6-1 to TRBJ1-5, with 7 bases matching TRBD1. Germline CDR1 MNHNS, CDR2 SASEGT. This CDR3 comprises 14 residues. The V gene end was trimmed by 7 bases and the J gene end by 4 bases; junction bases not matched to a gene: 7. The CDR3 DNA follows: TGTGCCAGCATCGACAGGGACACTAATCAGCCCCAGCATTTT. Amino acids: CASIDRDTNQPQHF.

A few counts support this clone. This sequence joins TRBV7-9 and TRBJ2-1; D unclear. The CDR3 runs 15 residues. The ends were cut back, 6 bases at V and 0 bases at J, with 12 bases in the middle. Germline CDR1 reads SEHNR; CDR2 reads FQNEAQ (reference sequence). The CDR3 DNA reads TGTGCCAGCAGTACGGAGCTACCCTCCTACAATGAGCAGTTCTTC. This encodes CASSTELPSYNEQFF.

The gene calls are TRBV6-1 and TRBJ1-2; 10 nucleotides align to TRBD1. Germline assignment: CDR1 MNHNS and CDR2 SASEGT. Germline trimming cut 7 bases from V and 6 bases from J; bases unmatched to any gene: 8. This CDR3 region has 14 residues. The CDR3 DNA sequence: TGTGCCAGCACGAAGACAGGGGGCTGGGATGGCTACACCTTC. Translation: CASTKTGGWDGYTF.

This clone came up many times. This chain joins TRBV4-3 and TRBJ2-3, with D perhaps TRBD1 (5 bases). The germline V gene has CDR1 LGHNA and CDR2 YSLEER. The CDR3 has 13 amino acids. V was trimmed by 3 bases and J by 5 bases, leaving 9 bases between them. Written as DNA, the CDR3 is TGCGCCAGCAGCCATAATAGGGGAGATACGCAGTATTTT. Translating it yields CASSHNRGDTQYF.

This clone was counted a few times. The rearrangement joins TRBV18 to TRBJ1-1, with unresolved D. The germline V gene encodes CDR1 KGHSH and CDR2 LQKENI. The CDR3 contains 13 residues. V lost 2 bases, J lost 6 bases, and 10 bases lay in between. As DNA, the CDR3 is TGTGCCAGCTCACCAAATCGGTGGGCTGAAGCTTTCTTT. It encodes CASSPNRWAEAFF.

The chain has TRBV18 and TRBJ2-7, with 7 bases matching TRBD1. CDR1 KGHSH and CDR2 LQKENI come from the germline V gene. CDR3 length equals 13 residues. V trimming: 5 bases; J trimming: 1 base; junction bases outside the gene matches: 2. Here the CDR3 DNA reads TGTGCCAGCTCATCGGGACAGTCCTACGAGCAGTACTTC. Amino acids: CASSSGQSYEQYF.

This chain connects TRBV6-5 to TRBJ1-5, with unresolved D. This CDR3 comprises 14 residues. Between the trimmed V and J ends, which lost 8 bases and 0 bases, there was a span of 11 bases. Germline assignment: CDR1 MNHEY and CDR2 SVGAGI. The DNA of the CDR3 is TGTGCCAGCCGAAGGGTAGATAGCAATCAGCCCCAGCATTTT. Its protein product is CASRRVDSNQPQHF.

CDR3 sequence (DNA): TGTGCCAGCAGCCCGCCGGACTTCTACAATGAGCAGTTCTTC. This translates into CASSPPDFYNEQFF. V gene TRBV7-3 combines with J gene TRBJ2-1; possibly TRBD2 for D (5 bases). Germline V CDR1 and CDR2: SGHTA, FQGTGA. The V gene lost 5 bases and the J gene lost 3 bases, with 11 bases spanning the gap. This CDR3 has 14 amino acids.

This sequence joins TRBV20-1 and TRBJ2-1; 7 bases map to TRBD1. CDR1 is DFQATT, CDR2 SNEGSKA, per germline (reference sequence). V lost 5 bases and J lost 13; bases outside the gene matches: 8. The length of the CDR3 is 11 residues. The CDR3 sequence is CSAQGGNGQFF. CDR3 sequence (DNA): TGCAGTGCTCAAGGGGGCAACGGTCAGTTCTTC.

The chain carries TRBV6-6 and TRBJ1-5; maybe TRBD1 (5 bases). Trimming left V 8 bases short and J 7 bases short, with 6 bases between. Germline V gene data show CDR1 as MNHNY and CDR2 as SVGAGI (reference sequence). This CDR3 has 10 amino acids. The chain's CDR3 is CASGGQPQHF. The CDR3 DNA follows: TGTGCCAGCGGGGGGCAGCCCCAGCATTTT.

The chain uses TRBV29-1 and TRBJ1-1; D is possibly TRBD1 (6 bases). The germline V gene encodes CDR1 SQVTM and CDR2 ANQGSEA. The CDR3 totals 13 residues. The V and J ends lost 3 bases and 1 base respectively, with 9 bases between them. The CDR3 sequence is CSVDPTGNTEAFF. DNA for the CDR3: TGCAGCGTTGACCCGACAGGGAACACTGAAGCTTTCTTT.

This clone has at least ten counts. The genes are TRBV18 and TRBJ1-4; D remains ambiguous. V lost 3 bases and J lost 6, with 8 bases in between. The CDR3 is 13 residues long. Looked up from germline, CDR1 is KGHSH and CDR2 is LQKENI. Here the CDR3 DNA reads TGTGCCAGCTCACCGCAAGGGCATGAAAAACTGTTTTTT. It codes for CASSPQGHEKLFF.

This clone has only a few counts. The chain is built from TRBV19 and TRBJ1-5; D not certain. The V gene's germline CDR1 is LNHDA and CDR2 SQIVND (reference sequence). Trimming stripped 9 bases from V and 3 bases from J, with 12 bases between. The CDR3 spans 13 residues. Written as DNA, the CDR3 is TGTGCCAGCGAACATAGTCACAATCAGCCCCAGCATTTT. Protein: CASEHSHNQPQHF.

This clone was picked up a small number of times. CDR3 sequence reads: CASSIGGSYNEQFF. DNA for the CDR3: TGTGCCAGTAGTATCGGGGGATCTTACAATGAGCAGTTCTTC. V and J are TRBV19 and TRBJ2-1; TRBD2 is a possible D gene (6 bases). CDR3 length equals 14 residues. Germline assignment: CDR1 LNHDA and CDR2 SQIVND (reference sequence). V was clipped by 3 bases and J by 4 bases, with 10 bases between them.

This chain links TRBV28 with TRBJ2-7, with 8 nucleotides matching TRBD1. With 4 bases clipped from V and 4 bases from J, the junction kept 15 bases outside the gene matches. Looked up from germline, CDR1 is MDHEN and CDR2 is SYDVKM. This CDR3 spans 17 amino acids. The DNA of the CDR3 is TGTGCCAGCAGTTCCCCCGGACAGGGTGACAGGGGATACGAGCAGTACTTC. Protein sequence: CASSSPGQGDRGYEQYF. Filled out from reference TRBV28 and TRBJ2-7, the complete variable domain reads DVKVTQSSRYLVKRTGEKVFLECVQDMDHENMFWYRQDPGLGLRLIYFSYDVKMKEKGDIPEGYSVSREKKERFSLILESASTNQTSMYLCASSSPGQGDRGYEQYFGPGTRLTVT.

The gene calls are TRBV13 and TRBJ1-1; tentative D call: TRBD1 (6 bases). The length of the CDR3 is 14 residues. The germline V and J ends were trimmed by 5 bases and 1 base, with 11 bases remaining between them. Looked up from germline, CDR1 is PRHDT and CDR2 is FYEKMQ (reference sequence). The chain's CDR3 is CASSPGQWNTEAFF. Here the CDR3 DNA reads TGTGCCAGCAGCCCCGGACAGTGGAACACTGAAGCTTTCTTT.

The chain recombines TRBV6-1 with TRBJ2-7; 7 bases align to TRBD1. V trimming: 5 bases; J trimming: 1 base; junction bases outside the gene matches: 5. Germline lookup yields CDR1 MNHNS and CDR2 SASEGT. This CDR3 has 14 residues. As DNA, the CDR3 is TGTGCCAGCAGTAGACGGGACAGTTCCTACGAGCAGTACTTC. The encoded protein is CASSRRDSSYEQYF.

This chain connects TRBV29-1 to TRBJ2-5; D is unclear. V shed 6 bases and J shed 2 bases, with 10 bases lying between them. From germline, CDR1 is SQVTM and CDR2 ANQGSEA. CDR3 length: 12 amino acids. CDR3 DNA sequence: TGCAGCGTAAATGACGGACAAGAGACCCAGTACTTC. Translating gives CSVNDGQETQYF.

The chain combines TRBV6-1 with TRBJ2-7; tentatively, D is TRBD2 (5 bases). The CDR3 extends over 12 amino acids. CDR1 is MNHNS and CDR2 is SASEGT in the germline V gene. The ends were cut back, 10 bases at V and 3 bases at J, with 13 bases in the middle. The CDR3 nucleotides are TGTGCCACCGGACTTGGCGGCTACGAGCAGTACTTC. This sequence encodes CATGLGGYEQYF.

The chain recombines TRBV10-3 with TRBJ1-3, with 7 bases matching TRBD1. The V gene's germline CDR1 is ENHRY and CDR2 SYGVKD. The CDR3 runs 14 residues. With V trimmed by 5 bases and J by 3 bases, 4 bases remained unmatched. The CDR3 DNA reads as TGTGCCATCAGTAGACAGGGTATTGGAAACACCATATATTTT. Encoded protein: CAISRQGIGNTIYF.

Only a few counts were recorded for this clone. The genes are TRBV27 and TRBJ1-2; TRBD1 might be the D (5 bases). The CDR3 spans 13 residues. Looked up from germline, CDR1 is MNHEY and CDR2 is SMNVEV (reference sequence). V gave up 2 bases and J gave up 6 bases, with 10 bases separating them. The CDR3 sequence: CASSLGRDDGYTF. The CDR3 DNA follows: TGTGCCAGCAGTTTAGGCAGGGATGATGGCTACACCTTC.

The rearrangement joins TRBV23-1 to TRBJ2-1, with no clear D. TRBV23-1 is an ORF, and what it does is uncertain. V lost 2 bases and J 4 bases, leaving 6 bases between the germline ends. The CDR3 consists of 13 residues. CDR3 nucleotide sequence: TGCGCCAGCAGTCAACCATGTTACAATGAGCAGTTCTTC. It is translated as CASSQPCYNEQFF.